This record looks at one T cell receptor beta chain sequence and its context. There is no known antigen for this receptor. No quality values exist for individual bases; no much larger clone is one base distant. The data were taken from a study of shared clonotypes between healthy human individuals (TCRdb year 2020). General notes on the study: Two women and three men aged 18 to 49 years were included in the cohort. Per donor, leukapheresis produced somewhere between about 0.85 and 10 billion PBMCs. Different laboratories and diverse techniques were used to prepare libraries and sequence TCR repertoires, to increase sequencing depth and limit assay-specific biases. For each donor, three plates each were used for CD4 naive and CD4 memory, two plates were used for CD8 naive, and one plate was used for CD8 memory. Blood TCR repertoires of about five healthy adults were deeply sequenced to estimate repertoire size and the extent of clonotype sharing between individuals. Broad study findings and their caveats: Incomplete sequencing was indicated by rarefaction of sorted-subset datasets, despite the large sequencing depth. Naive subsets generally had larger estimated clonotype richness than memory subsets. Only blood was sampled, and tissue TCR repertoires likely differ from those in blood. Because the study included a small number of donors, the genetic and exposure-history diversity represented was limited. When a handful of donors were compared, the shared fraction of clonotypes was roughly 4.8% for naive CD4, approximately 3.3% for naive CD8, roughly 2.5% for memory CD4, and about 0.36% for memory CD8. Clonotypes shared by all four sorted-subset donors showed higher generation probabilities than non-shared clonotypes. Pairwise subsampling indicated that sequencing depth was expected to affect the degree of clonotype sharing among donors.

Donors were healthy HIV-negative adults with no recently reported acute infections or vaccinations. All donors were Caucasian adults living in Nashville, Tennessee, USA. CD4+ T cells were enriched by magnetic negative selection; naive cells were then positively selected on CD45RA, and the negative fraction formed the memory subset. After blood collection by leukapheresis, PBMCs were isolated using Ficoll-Histopaque density gradient centrifugation and then cryopreserved in the vapor phase of liquid nitrogen. Purity and quantity of every magnetically sorted T cell population were checked by analytical flow cytometry. Genomic DNA was isolated from each sorted fraction and quantified by UV absorbance on a Nanodrop 2000c. Using the deep immunoSEQ assay, multiplex PCR amplified TCR CDR3 regions from genomic DNA. Genomic DNA extracted from each cell subset was distributed evenly over all wells of several immunoSEQ 96-well plates, and each plate served as one replicate. For sorted subsets, each replicate PCR was loaded with approximately 190 ng genomic DNA, equivalent to 25,000 to 30,000 T cell genomes. The purified libraries were quantified using a Qubit 3.0 fluorometer, sized with a Bioanalyzer 2100, and then quantified again using the KAPA Library Quantification kit. Every immunoSEQ 96-well plate was sequenced on a dedicated single-read 150-cycle Illumina NextSeq 550 flow cell. In the source study's methods: Because the immunoSEQ output included only junctional sequences and no quality scores, the filtering could not be the same as the filtering used for full-length reads. To assign V/J genes and CDR3, sequences were annotated against IMGT germline references using PyIR, a Python wrapper for IgBLAST v1.9. Reads were filtered out if the reads had weak V/J assignments (E-value above 1e-6), no CDR3, stop codons, out-of-frame junctions, or ambiguous translated residues. A V3J clonotype was defined by an identical inferred V gene, J gene, and CDR3 amino acid sequence. To compute the percentage overlap between repertoires, the number of shared unique clonotypes was divided by the size of the smaller repertoire. RTK rarefaction, the Chao1 estimator, and Recon v2.1 estimates of unobserved clonotypes were used to assess repertoire richness. Generation probabilities for all TCRbeta clonotypes obtained by the gDNA method from a handful of donors were computed using OLGA. TCRdb re-hosts the immuneACCESS table, in-frame sequences only. Its copies lack some clones; in the studies checked, an unresolved V gene accounts for under half of them, and the cause for the rest is not known. D and trimming come from the DNA, and the V and J calls and clone size come from that table. The sample table lists hundreds of thousands of clones, around four fifths of them with a count of one. The ten biggest clones cover around 2% of the sample.

V and J are truncated by 0 bases and 7 bases respectively, leaving an intervening sequence of 10 bases. There are 14 amino acids in the CDR3, from cysteine to phenylalanine inclusive. Only the CDR3 DNA is retained, 42 bases long and in frame from the first base. Via the germline V gene, CDR1 is SGHRS and CDR2 YFSETQ. The chain uses TRBV5-1 and TRBJ2-2; the D gene lacks a confident call. Sequencing was done on a sample of memory CD4+ T cells sorted from blood. The cell subset or site label, read with the paper, signifies: CD45RA-negative fraction. The receptor was derived from a woman under 40 in good health. The CDR3 loop reads CASSLATTNGELFF. The DNA is as follows: TGCGCCAGCAGCTTGGCCACCACTAACGGGGAGCTGTTTTTT. Reference TRBV5-1 and TRBJ2-2 proteins supply the regions before and after the CDR3; the full variable domain is: KAGVTQTPRYLIKTRGQQVTLSCSPISGHRSVSWYQQTPGQGLQFLFEYFSETQRNKGNFPGRFSGRQFSNSRSEMNVSTLELGDSALYLCASSLATTNGELFFGEGSRLTVL.